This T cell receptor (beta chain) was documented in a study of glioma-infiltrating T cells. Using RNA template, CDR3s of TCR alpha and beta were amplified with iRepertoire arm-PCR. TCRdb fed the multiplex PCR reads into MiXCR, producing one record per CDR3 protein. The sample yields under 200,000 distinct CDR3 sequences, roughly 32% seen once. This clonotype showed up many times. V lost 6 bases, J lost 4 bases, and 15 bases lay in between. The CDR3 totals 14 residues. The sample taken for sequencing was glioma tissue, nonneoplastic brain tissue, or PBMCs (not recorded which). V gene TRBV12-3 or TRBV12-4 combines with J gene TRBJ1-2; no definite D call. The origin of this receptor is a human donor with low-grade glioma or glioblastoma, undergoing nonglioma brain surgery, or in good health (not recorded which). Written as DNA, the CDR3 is TGTGCCAGCAGCCCGGCAGGATCTTTCTATGGCTACACCTTC. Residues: CASSPAGSFYGYTF.